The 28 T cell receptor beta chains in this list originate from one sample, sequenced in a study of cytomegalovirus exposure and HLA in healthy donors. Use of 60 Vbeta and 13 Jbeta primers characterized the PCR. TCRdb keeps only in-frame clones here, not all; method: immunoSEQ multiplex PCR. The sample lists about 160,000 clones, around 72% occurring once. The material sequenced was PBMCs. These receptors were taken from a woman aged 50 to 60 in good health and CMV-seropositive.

CDR3 coding DNA: TGTGCCAGCAGCTTAGAAGACAGGCTGCATCACTTT. Its translation is CASSLEDRLHHF. The V and J genes are TRBV11-3 and TRBJ1-6; D perhaps matches TRBD1 (6 bases). Germline CDR1 is SGHNT and CDR2 is YENEEA. With 0 bases removed from V and 19 bases from J, the gap between germline ends came to 13 bases. The CDR3 runs 12 residues.

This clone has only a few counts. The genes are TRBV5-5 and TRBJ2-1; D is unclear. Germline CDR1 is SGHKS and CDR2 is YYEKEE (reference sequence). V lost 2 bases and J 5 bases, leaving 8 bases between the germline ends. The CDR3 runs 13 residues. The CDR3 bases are TGTGCCAGCAGCTTTCCGAGCCACAATGAGCAGTTCTTC. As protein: CASSFPSHNEQFF. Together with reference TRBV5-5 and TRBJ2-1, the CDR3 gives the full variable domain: DAGVTQSPTHLIKTRGQQVTLRCSPISGHKSVSWYQQVLGQGPQFIFQYYEKEERGRGNFPDRFSARQFPNYSSELNVNALLLGDSALYLCASSFPSHNEQFFGPGTRLTVL.

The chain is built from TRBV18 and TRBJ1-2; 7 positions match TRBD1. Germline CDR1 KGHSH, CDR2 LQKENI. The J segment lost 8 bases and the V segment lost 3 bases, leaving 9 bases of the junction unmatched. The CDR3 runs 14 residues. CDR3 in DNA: TGTGCCAGCTCACCCGAGACAGGGATAGGAGGCTACACCTTC. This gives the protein CASSPETGIGGYTF.

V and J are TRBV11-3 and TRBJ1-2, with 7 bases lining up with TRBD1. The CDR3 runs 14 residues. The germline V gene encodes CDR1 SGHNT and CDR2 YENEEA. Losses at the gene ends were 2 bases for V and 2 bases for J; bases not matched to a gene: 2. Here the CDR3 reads CASSLRGQNYGYTF. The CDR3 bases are TGTGCCAGCAGCTTACGGGGACAGAACTATGGCTACACCTTC.

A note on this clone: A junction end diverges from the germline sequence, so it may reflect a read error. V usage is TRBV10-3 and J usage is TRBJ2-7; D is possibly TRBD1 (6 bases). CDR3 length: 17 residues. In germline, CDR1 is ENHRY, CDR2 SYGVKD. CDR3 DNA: TGTGCCATCCTAAAATCAGAATGGACAGTGAACTCCTGCGAGCAGTACTTC. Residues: CAILKSEWTVNSCEQYF.

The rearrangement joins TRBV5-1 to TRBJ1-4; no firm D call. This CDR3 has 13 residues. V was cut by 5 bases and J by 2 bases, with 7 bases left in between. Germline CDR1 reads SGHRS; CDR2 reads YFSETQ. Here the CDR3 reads CASREVTNEKLFF. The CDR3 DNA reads TGCGCCAGCAGAGAGGTGACTAATGAAAAACTGTTTTTT.

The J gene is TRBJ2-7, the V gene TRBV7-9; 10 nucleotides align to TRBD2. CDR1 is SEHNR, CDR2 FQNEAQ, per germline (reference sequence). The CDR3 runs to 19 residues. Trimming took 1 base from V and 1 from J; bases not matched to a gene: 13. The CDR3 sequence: CASSLGLAGVVQPSYEQYF. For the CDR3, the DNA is TGTGCCAGCAGCTTAGGCCTAGCGGGAGTGGTCCAACCTTCCTACGAGCAGTACTTC. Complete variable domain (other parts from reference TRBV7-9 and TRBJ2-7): DTGVSQNPRHKITKRGQNVTFRCDPISEHNRLYWYRQTLGQGPEFLTYFQNEAQLEKSRLLSDRFSAERPKGSFSTLEIQRTEQGDSAMYLCASSLGLAGVVQPSYEQYFGPGTRLTVT.

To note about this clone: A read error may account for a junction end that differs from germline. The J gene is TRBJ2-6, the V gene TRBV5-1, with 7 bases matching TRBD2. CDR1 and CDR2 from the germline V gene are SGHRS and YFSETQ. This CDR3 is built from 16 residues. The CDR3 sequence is CASRGGGNAGANGLTF. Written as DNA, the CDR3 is TGCGCCAGCAGGGGGGGAGGGAATGCTGGGGCCAACGGCCTGACTTTC.

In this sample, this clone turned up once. The CDR3 DNA reads as TGTGCCAGCAGAGGGACTGCCTCCGCGGGTGAGCAGTTCTTC. Its translation is CASRGTASAGEQFF. V and J are TRBV2 and TRBJ2-1; the D gene is possibly TRBD2 (6 bases). The CDR3 has 14 residues. Germline V CDR1 and CDR2: SNHLY, FYNNEI. Trimming stripped 6 bases from V and 9 bases from J, with 18 bases between.

In nucleotides, the CDR3 is TGCGCCAGCAGTCAATGGCAGGGTGGCGATAATTCACCCCTCCACTTT. This encodes CASSQWQGGDNSPLHF. The chain links TRBV23-1 to TRBJ1-6; D perhaps matches TRBD1 (5 bases). TRBV23-1 is an ORF, with its function uncertain. Trimming stripped 1 base from V and 5 bases from J, with 12 bases between. This CDR3 region has 16 residues.

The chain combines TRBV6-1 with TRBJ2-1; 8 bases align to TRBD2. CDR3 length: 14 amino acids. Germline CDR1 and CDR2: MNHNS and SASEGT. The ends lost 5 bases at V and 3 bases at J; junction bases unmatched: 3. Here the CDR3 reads CASSLAGGYNEQFF. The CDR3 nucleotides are TGTGCCAGCAGTCTGGCGGGGGGCTACAATGAGCAGTTCTTC.

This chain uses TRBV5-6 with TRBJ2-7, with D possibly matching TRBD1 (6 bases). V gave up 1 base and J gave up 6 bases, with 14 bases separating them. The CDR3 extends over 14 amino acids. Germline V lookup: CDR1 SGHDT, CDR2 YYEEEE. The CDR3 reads CASSLSGGSGEQYF. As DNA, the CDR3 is TGTGCCAGCAGCTTGTCTGGGGGCTCGGGCGAGCAGTACTTC. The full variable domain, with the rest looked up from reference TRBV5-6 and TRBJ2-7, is DAGVTQSPTHLIKTRGQQVTLRCSPKSGHDTVSWYQQALGQGPQFIFQYYEEEERQRGNFPDRFSGHQFPNYSSELNVNALLLGDSALYLCASSLSGGSGEQYFGPGTRLTVT.

CDR3 in amino acids: CASSFGESVVHGYTF. Here the CDR3 DNA reads TGCGCCAGCAGCTTTGGGGAGAGTGTGGTTCATGGCTACACCTTC. This chain connects TRBV5-1 to TRBJ1-2; the D is unclear. V was pared by 2 bases and J by 6 bases, with 17 bases between. Per the germline V gene, CDR1 is SGHRS and CDR2 is YFSETQ. The CDR3 loop spans 15 amino acids.

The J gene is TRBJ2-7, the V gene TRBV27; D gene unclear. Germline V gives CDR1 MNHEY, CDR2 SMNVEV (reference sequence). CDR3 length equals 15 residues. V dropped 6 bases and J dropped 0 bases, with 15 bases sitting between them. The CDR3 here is CASSPQAWYSYEQYF. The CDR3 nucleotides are TGTGCCAGCAGCCCTCAGGCTTGGTACTCCTACGAGCAGTACTTC.

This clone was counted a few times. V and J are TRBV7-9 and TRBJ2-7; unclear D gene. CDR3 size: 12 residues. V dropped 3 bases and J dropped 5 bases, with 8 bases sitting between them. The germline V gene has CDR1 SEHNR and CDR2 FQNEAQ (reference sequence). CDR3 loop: CASSLRSDEQYF. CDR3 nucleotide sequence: TGTGCCAGCAGCTTGAGGTCAGACGAGCAGTACTTC. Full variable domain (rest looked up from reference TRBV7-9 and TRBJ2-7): DTGVSQNPRHKITKRGQNVTFRCDPISEHNRLYWYRQTLGQGPEFLTYFQNEAQLEKSRLLSDRFSAERPKGSFSTLEIQRTEQGDSAMYLCASSLRSDEQYFGPGTRLTVT.

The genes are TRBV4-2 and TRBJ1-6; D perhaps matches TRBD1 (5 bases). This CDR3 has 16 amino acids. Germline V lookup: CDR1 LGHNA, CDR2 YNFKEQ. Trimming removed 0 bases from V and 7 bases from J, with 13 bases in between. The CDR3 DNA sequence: TGTGCCAGCAGCCAAGAGGGGGGAGTCCCCAATTCACCCCTCCACTTT. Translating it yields CASSQEGGVPNSPLHF.

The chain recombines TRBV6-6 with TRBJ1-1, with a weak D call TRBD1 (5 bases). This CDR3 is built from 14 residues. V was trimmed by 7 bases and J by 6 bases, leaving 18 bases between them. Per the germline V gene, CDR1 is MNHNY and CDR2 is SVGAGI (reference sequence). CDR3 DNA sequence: TGTGCCAGCACTTTCTACCGGACAACCCCTGAAGCTTTCTTT. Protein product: CASTFYRTTPEAFF.

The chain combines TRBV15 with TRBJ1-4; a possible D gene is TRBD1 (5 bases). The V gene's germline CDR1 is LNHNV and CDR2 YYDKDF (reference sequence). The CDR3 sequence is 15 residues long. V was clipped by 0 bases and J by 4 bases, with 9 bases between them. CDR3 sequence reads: CATSRDGGVNEKLFF. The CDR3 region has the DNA TGTGCCACCAGCAGAGATGGAGGGGTTAATGAAAAACTGTTTTTT. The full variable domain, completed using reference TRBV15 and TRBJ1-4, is DAMVIQNPRYQVTQFGKPVTLSCSQTLNHNVMYWYQQKSSQAPKLLFHYYDKDFNNEADTPDNFQSRRPNTSFCFLDIRSPGLGDTAMYLCATSRDGGVNEKLFFGSGTQLSVL.

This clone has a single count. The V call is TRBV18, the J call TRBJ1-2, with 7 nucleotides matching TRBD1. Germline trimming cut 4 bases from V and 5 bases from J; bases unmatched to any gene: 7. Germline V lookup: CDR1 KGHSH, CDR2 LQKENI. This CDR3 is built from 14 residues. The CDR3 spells CASSRSGQAYGYTF. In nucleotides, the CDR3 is TGTGCCAGCTCACGGAGCGGACAGGCGTATGGCTACACCTTC.

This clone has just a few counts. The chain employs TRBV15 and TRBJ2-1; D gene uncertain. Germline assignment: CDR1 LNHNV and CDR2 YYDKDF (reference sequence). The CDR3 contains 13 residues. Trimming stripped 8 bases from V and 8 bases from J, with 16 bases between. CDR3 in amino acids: CATVRPPSYEQFF. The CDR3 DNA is TGTGCCACCGTGCGCCCACCATCATATGAGCAGTTCTTC. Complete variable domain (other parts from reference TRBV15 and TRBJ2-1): DAMVIQNPRYQVTQFGKPVTLSCSQTLNHNVMYWYQQKSSQAPKLLFHYYDKDFNNEADTPDNFQSRRPNTSFCFLDIRSPGLGDTAMYLCATVRPPSYEQFFGPGTRLTVL.

CDR3 loop: CASSQGGGRGNTIYF. The CDR3 DNA reads TGTGCCAGCAGCCAAGGGGGGGGGAGGGGAAACACCATATATTTT. The chain is built from TRBV4-2 and TRBJ1-3; a possible D gene is TRBD1 (5 bases). The CDR3 totals 15 residues. Trimming removed 1 base from V and 4 bases from J, with 11 bases in between. Germline assignment: CDR1 LGHNA and CDR2 YNFKEQ.

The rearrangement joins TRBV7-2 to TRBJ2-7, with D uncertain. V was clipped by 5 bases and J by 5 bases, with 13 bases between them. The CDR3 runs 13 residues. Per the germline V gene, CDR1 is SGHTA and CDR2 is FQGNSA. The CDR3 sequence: CASSPFLFHEQYF. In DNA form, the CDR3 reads TGTGCCAGCAGCCCTTTCCTTTTCCACGAGCAGTACTTC. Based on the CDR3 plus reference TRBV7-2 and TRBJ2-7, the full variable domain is GAGVSQSPSNKVTEKGKDVELRCDPISGHTALYWYRQSLGQGLEFLIYFQGNSAPDKSGLPSDRFSAERTGGSVSTLTIQRTQQEDSAVYLCASSPFLFHEQYFGPGTRLTVT.

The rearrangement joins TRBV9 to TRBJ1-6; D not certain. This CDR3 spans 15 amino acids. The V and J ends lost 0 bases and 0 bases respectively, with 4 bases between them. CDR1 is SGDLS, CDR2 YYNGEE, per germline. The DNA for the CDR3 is TGTGCCAGCAGCGTAGGAGTCTCCTATAATTCACCCCTCCACTTT. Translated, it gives CASSVGVSYNSPLHF.

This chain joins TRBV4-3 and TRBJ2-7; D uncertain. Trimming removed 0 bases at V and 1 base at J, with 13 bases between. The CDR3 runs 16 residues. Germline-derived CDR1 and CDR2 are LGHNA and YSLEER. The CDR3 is CASSQDHRTESYEQYF. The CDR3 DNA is TGCGCCAGCAGCCAAGATCATCGTACTGAATCCTACGAGCAGTACTTC.

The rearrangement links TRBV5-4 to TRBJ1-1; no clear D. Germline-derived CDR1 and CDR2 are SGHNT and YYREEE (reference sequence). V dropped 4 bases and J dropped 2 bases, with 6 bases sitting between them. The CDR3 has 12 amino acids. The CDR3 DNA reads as TGTGCCAGCAGCGAGCGAAACACTGAAGCTTTCTTT. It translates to CASSERNTEAFF. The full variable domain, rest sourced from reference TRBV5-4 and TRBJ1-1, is ETGVTQSPTHLIKTRGQQVTLRCSSQSGHNTVSWYQQALGQGPQFIFQYYREEENGRGNFPPRFSGLQFPNYSSELNVNALELDDSALYLCASSERNTEAFFGQGTRLTVV.

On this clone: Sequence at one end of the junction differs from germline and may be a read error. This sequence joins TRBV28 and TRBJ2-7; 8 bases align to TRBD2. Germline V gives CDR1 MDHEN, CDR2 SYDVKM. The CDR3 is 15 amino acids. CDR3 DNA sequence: TGTGCCGGCAGTTCCCCGGGAGGGGGTACAGACGAGCAGTACTTC. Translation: CAGSSPGGGTDEQYF.

The CDR3 here is CASSRDSYSNQPQHF. The CDR3 DNA reads TGTGCCAGCAGCCGGGACAGTTATAGCAATCAGCCCCAGCATTTT. The chain combines TRBV5-5 with TRBJ1-5, with 7 bases matching TRBD1. The CDR3 has 15 residues. With V trimmed by 4 bases and J by 0 bases, 4 bases remained unmatched. Germline CDR1 SGHKS, CDR2 YYEKEE (reference sequence).

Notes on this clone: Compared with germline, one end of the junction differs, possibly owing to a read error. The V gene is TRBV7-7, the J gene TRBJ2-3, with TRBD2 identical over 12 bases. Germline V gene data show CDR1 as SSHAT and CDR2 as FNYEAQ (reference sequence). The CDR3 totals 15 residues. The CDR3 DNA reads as TGTGCTAGCAGCCCGACTAGCGGGAGCCCAGATACGCAGTATTTT. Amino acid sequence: CASSPTSGSPDTQYF.